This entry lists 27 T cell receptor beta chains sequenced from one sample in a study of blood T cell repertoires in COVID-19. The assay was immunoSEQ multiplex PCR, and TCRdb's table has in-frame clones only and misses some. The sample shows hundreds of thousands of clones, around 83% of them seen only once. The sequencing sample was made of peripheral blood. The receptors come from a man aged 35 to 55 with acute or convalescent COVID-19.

The CDR3 region is CASSPPPGQGDSGANVLTF. The DNA for the CDR3 is TGTGCCAGCAGTCCACCTCCGGGACAGGGGGATTCTGGGGCCAACGTCCTGACTTTC. This sequence joins TRBV6-6 and TRBJ2-6, with TRBD1 matching over 11 bases. From germline, CDR1 is MNHNY and CDR2 SVGAGI (reference sequence). CDR3 length: 19 residues. V lost 5 bases to trimming and J lost 1 base; unmatched junction nucleotides: 10.

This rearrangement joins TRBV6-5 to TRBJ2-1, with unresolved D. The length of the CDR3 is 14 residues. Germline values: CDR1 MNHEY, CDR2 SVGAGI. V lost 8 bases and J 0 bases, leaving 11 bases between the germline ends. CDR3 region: CASGDPRSYNEQFF. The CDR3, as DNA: TGTGCCAGCGGAGACCCCCGCTCCTACAATGAGCAGTTCTTC.

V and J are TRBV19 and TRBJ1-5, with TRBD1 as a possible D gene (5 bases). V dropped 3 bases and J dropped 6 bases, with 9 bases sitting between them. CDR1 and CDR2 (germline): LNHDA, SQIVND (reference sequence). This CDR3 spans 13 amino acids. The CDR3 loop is CASSMGQGQPQHF. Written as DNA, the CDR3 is TGTGCCAGTAGTATGGGGCAGGGTCAGCCCCAGCATTTT.

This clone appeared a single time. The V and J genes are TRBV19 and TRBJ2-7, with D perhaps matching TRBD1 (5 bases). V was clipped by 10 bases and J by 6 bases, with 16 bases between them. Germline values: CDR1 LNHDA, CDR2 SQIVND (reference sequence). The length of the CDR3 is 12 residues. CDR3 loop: CATSAGFGEQYF. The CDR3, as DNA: TGTGCCACCTCGGCAGGGTTCGGCGAGCAGTACTTC.

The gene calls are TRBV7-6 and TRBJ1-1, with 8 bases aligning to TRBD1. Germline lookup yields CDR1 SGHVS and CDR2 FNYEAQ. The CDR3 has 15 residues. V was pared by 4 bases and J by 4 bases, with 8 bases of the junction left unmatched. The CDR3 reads CASSWGDRSTTEAFF. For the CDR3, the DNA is TGTGCCAGCAGCTGGGGGGACAGGTCGACCACTGAAGCTTTCTTT.

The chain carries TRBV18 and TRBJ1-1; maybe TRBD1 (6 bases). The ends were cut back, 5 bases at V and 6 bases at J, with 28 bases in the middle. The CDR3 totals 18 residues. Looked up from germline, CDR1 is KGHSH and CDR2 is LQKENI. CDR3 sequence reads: CASSTPVSAQGPRAEAFF. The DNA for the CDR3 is TGTGCCAGCTCAACCCCAGTCTCAGCTCAGGGGCCAAGGGCTGAAGCTTTCTTT.

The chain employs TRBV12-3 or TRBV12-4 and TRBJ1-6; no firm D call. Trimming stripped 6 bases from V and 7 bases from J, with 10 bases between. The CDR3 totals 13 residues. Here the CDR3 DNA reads TGTGCCAGCAGGATCACGGGGAATTCACCCCTCCACTTT. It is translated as CASRITGNSPLHF.

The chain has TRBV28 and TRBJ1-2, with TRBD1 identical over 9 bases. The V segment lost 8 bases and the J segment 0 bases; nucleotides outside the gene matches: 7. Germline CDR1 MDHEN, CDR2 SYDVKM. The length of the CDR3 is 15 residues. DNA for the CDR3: TGTGCCAGCCGTAAACAGGGGGCGACTAACTATGGCTACACCTTC. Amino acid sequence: CASRKQGATNYGYTF.

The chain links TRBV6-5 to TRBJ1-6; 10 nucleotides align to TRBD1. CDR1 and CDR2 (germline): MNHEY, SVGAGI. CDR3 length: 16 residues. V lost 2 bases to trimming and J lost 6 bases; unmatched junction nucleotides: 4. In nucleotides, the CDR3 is TGTGCCAGCAGTTACGCGTGGACAGGGGGTAATTCACCCCTCCACTTT. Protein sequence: CASSYAWTGGNSPLHF.

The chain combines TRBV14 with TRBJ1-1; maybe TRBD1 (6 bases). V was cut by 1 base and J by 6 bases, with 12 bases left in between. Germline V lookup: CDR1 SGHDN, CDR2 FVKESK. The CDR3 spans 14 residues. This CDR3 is CASSQVGAGAEAFF. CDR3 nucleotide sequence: TGTGCCAGCAGCCAAGTGGGGGCTGGGGCTGAAGCTTTCTTT.

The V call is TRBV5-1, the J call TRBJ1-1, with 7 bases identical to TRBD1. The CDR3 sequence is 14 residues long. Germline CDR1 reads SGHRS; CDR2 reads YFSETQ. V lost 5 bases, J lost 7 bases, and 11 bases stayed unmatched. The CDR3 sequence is CASRALDRDSEAFF. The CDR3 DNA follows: TGCGCCAGCAGGGCCTTGGATAGGGACAGTGAAGCTTTCTTT. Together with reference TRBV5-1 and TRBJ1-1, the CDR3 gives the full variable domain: KAGVTQTPRYLIKTRGQQVTLSCSPISGHRSVSWYQQTPGQGLQFLFEYFSETQRNKGNFPGRFSGRQFSNSRSEMNVSTLELGDSALYLCASRALDRDSEAFFGQGTRLTVV.

The CDR3 DNA reads TGTGCCAGCAGTCCAAGGACTAGCGGGGGGGCCAGGATCTACGAGCAGTACTTC. Amino acid sequence: CASSPRTSGGARIYEQYF. J is TRBJ2-7 and V is TRBV27; 15 bases fit TRBD2. CDR1 MNHEY and CDR2 SMNVEV come from the germline V gene (reference sequence). J lost 3 bases, V lost 5 bases, and 11 bases had no gene match. This CDR3 contains 18 residues.

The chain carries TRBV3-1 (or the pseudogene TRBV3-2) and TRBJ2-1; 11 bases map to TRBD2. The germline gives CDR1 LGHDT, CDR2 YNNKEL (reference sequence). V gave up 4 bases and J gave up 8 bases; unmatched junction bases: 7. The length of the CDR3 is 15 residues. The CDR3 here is CASSPGTSGGHEQFF. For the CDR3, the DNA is TGTGCCAGCAGCCCTGGCACTAGCGGGGGCCATGAGCAGTTCTTC.

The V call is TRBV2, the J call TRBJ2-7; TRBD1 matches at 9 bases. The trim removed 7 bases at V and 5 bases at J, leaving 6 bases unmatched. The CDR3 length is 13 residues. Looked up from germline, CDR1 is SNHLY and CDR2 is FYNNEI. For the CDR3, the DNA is TGTGCCAGCAAAGGGACAGGGCTCCACGAGCAGTACTTC. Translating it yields CASKGTGLHEQYF.

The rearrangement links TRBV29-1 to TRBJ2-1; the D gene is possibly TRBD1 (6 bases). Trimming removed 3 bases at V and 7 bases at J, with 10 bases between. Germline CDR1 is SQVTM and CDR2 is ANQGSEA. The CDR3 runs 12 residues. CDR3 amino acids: CSVDPGQNEQFF. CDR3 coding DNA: TGCAGCGTTGACCCCGGACAGAATGAGCAGTTCTTC.

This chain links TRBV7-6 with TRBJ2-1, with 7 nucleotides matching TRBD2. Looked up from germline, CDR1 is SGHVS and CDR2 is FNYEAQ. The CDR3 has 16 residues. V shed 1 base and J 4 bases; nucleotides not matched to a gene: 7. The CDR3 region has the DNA TGTGCCAGCAGCTTAGGAATGTGGGGGGGTTACAATGAGCAGTTCTTC. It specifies CASSLGMWGGYNEQFF.

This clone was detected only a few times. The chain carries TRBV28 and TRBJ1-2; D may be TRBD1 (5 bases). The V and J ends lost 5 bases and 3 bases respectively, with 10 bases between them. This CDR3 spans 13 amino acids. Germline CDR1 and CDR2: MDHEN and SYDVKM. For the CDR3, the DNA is TGTGCCAGCAGTCCAACAGGTTACTATGGCTACACCTTC. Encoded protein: CASSPTGYYGYTF.

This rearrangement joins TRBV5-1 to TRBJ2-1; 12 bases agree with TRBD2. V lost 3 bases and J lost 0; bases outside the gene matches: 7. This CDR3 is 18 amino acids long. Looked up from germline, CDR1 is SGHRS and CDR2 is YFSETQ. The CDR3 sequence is CASSWGTSGRSSYNEQFF. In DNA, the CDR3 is TGCGCCAGCAGCTGGGGGACTAGCGGGCGCAGCTCCTACAATGAGCAGTTCTTC.

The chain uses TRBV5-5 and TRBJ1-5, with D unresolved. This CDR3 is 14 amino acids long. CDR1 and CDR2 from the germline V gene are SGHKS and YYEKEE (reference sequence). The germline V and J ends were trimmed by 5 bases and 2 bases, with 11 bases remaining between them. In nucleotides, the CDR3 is TGTGCCAGCAGTCAGTCGAGCGGCAATCAGCCCCAGCATTTT. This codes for CASSQSSGNQPQHF.

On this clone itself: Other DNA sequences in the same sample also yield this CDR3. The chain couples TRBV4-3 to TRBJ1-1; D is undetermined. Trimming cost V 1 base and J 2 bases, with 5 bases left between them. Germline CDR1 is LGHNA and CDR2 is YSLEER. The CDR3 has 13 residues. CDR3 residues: CASSQVLNTEAFF. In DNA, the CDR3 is TGCGCCAGCAGCCAAGTCCTTAACACTGAAGCTTTCTTT.

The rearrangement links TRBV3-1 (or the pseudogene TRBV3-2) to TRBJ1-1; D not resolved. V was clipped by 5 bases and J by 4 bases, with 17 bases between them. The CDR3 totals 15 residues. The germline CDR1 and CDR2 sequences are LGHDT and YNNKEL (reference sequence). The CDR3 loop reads CASSSRRPRSTEAFF. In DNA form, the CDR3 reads TGTGCCAGCAGCTCTCGCCGCCCCCGGAGCACTGAAGCTTTCTTT.

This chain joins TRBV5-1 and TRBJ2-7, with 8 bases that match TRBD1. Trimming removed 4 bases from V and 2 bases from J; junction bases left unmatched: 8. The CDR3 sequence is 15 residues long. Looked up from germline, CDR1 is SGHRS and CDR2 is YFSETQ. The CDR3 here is CASSTGQGRTYEQYF. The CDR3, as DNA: TGCGCCAGCAGCACCGGACAGGGTCGCACCTACGAGCAGTACTTC. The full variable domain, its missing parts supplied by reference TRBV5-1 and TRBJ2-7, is KAGVTQTPRYLIKTRGQQVTLSCSPISGHRSVSWYQQTPGQGLQFLFEYFSETQRNKGNFPGRFSGRQFSNSRSEMNVSTLELGDSALYLCASSTGQGRTYEQYFGPGTRLTVT.

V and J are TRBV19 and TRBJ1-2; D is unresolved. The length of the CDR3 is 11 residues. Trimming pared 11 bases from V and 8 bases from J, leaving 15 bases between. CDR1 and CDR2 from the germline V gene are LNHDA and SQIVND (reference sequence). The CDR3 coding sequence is TGTGCCTCGAGGGCGGGCGAAGGCTACACCTTC. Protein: CASRAGEGYTF.

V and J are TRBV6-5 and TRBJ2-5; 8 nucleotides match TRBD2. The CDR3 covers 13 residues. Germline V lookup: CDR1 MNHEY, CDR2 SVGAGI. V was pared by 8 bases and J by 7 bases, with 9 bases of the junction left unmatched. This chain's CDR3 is CASFVAGWGTQYF. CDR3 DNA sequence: TGTGCCAGCTTCGTAGCGGGGTGGGGGACCCAGTACTTC.

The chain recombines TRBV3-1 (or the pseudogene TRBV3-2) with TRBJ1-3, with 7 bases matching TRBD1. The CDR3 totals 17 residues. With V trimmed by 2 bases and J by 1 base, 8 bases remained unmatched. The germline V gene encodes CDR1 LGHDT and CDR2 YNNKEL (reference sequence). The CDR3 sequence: CASSQSRPGQSGNTIYF. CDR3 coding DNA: TGTGCCAGCAGCCAAAGCCGTCCGGGACAGTCTGGAAACACCATATATTTT.

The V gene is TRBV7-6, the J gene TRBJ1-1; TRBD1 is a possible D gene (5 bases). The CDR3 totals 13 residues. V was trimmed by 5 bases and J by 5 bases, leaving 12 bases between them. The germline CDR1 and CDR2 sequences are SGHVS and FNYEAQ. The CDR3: CASSPRVGTEAFF. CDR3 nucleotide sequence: TGTGCCAGCAGCCCCAGGGTCGGAACTGAAGCTTTCTTT.

CDR3 nucleotide sequence: TGTGCCAGCTCACCAACGCAGGGGGCCGGGGAGCTGTTTTTT. Protein product: CASSPTQGAGELFF. V usage is TRBV18 and J usage is TRBJ2-2; 7 bases map to TRBD1. CDR3 length: 14 amino acids. The V segment lost 2 bases and the J segment 6 bases; nucleotides outside the gene matches: 3. Germline CDR1 is KGHSH and CDR2 is LQKENI. The full variable domain, completed using reference TRBV18 and TRBJ2-2, is NAGVMQNPRHLVRRRGQEARLRCSPMKGHSHVYWYRQLPEEGLKFMVYLQKENIIDESGMPKERFSAEFPKEGPSILRIQQVVRGDSAAYFCASSPTQGAGELFFGEGSRLTVL.